This T cell receptor (beta chain) comes out of a study of PD-L1 blockade in urothelial cancer. Study overall: Analyzed time points were 3 weeks (second dose) and 6 weeks after therapy began. T cells were recovered from blood samples at a median of around 150,000.

The germline V gene has CDR1 LNHDA and CDR2 SQIVND (reference sequence). V was pared by 11 bases and J by 10 bases, with 8 bases of the junction left unmatched. The CDR3 runs to 12 residues. Time point of the sample: pretreatment peripheral blood. Locally advanced or metastatic urothelial carcinoma was diagnosed in the patients. The study collected 1 to 8 samples per patient, pretreatment and on-treatment. Produced via immunoSEQ multiplex PCR; TCRdb's table is partial and in-frame only. The sample yields around 71,000 clones, roughly 80% seen once. The sequence derives from a man in his forties with urothelial cancer. This material consisted of PBMCs, taken around atezolizumab (anti-PD-L1) treatment. This chain connects TRBV19 to TRBJ1-4, with 9 bases matching TRBD1. This CDR3 reads CASSDRGVKLFF. The DNA of the CDR3 is TGTGCCTCTTCGGACAGGGGAGTAAAACTGTTTTTT.